These T cell receptor beta chains were read from a single sample in a study of blood T cell repertoires in COVID-19. The data were produced by immunoSEQ multiplex PCR, yet TCRdb's version contains in-frame clones alone and is incomplete. The sample records over 55,000 clones, about 86% being singletons. The sequenced material came from peripheral blood. Source of these receptors: a man aged 80 or over with COVID-19, enrolled during active disease. Each CDR3 is given with its conserved first and last residue. A D gene is named only where the DNA matches it firmly. The listing skips clone size in some rows; elsewhere it reads once, few, many or a size class.

TRBJ2-3,TRBV25-1,.,.,CASSEYGPGAITDTQYF,TGTGCCAGCAGTGAATACGGGCCAGGGGCTATCACAGATACGCAGTATTTT
TRBJ1-5,TRBV7-9,.,TRBD1,CASSLGTGGSNQPQHF,TGTGCCAGCAGCTTGGGGACAGGGGGTAGCAATCAGCCCCAGCATTTT
TRBJ1-2,TRBV19,.,.,CASSIAGKGYTF,TGTGCCAGTAGTATAGCGGGGAAAGGCTACACCTTC
TRBJ1-5,TRBV6-2/TRBV6-3,.,TRBD1,CASSDPGQGNQPQHF,TGTGCCAGCAGTGACCCGGGACAGGGGAATCAGCCCCAGCATTTT
TRBJ2-7,TRBV27,.,.,CASSPNREGEQYF,TGTGCCAGCAGTCCAAACAGGGAGGGTGAGCAGTACTTC
TRBJ2-5,TRBV27,.,TRBD2,CASSYLRGATETQYF,TGTGCCAGCAGCTACCTGCGGGGGGCTACGGAGACCCAGTACTTC
TRBJ1-4,TRBV19,.,.,CASRAGGALTNEKLFF,TGTGCCAGTAGGGCCGGAGGGGCGCTCACTAATGAAAAACTGTTTTTT
TRBJ2-5,TRBV7-2,.,TRBD1,CASSSDRGQETQYF,TGTGCCAGCAGCTCCGACAGGGGACAAGAGACCCAGTACTTC
TRBJ1-1,TRBV9,.,.,CASSALGGGTTEAFF,TGTGCCAGCAGCGCCCTTGGGGGGGGGACCACTGAAGCTTTCTTT
TRBJ1-3,TRBV9,.,TRBD1,CASSASGTEVGNTIYF,TGTGCCAGCAGCGCGTCCGGGACAGAAGTTGGAAACACCATATATTTT
TRBJ2-7,TRBV5-5,.,.,CASSLEPRASSYEQYF,TGTGCCAGCAGCTTGGAACCCAGGGCAAGCTCCTACGAGCAGTACTTC
TRBJ1-1,TRBV28,.,.,CASSLRASRTEAFF,TGTGCCAGCAGTTTACGAGCCTCTCGAACTGAAGCTTTCTTT
TRBJ1-5,TRBV30,.,.,CAWGQYSNQPQHF,TGTGCCTGGGGGCAGTACAGCAATCAGCCCCAGCATTTT
TRBJ2-5,TRBV18,.,.,CASSPGVGTQYF,TGTGCCAGCTCCCCGGGGGTTGGAACCCAGTACTTC
TRBJ1-2,TRBV6-5,once,.,CASSYEGRLGYGYTF,TGTGCCAGCAGTTACGAGGGCCGCCTGGGCTATGGCTACACCTTC
TRBJ2-2,TRBV7-8,.,.,CASSLIAAGELFF,TGTGCCAGCAGCTTAATCGCGGCCGGGGAGCTGTTTTTT
TRBJ2-2,TRBV3-1/TRBV3-2,.,TRBD2,CASSQVSAGGLRIGELFF,TGTGCCAGCAGCCAAGTGAGCGCGGGAGGGCTTCGGATAGGGGAGCTGTTTTTT
TRBJ1-5,TRBV6-2/TRBV6-3,.,.,CASSSPGRGSNQPQHF,TGTGCCAGCAGTTCCCCCGGGAGGGGCAGCAATCAGCCCCAGCATTTT
TRBJ2-4,TRBV4-1,.,.,CASSVSRVAGDIQYF,TGCGCCAGCAGCGTCTCAAGGGTCGCCGGGGACATTCAGTACTTC
TRBJ2-2,TRBV10-3,once,TRBD2,CAISPERGIGGELFF,TGTGCCATCAGTCCCGAGCGGGGGATCGGCGGGGAGCTGTTTTTT
TRBJ1-5,TRBV24-1,few,.,CATSDFPYRARSNQPQHF,TGTGCCACCAGTGATTTCCCGTACAGAGCCCGGAGCAATCAGCCCCAGCATTTT
TRBJ1-2,TRBV10-3,once,TRBD1,CAITRQGGYGYTF,TGTGCCATCACCAGACAGGGAGGCTATGGCTACACCTTC
TRBJ2-7,TRBV18,.,TRBD1,CASSPQTGPYEQYF,TGTGCCAGCTCACCTCAGACAGGGCCCTACGAGCAGTACTTC
TRBJ1-4,TRBV5-5,.,.,CASSLGEGWRGNEKLFF,TGTGCCAGCAGCTTGGGCGAAGGCTGGAGGGGTAATGAAAAACTGTTTTTT
TRBJ1-1,TRBV5-1,.,TRBD1,CASSSAGQGMNTEAFF,TGCGCCAGCAGCTCGGCCGGACAGGGAATGAACACTGAAGCTTTCTTT
TRBJ2-4,TRBV7-2,few,TRBD1,CASSLGGTGRLGNIQYF,TGTGCCAGCAGCTTAGGGGGGACAGGACGACTCGGGAACATTCAGTACTTC
TRBJ2-1,TRBV4-3,.,TRBD2,CASSQDHEREQPYNEQFF,TGCGCCAGCAGCCAAGATCATGAGCGGGAGCAACCCTACAATGAGCAGTTCTTC
TRBJ1-2,TRBV4-3,.,.,CASSQDLGSNGYTF,TGCGCCAGCAGCCAAGATCTGGGCAGCAATGGCTACACCTTC
TRBJ1-2,TRBV6-2/TRBV6-3,.,.,CASSSGANYGYTF,TGTGCCAGCAGTTCTGGAGCCAACTATGGCTACACCTTC
TRBJ2-3,TRBV24-1,.,TRBD1,CATSALGQGSGDTQYF,TGTGCCACCAGTGCCTTAGGACAGGGGTCGGGTGATACGCAGTATTTT
TRBJ2-1,TRBV20-1,.,.,CSASRQGEQFF,TGCAGTGCTAGCCGACAAGGAGAGCAGTTCTTC
TRBJ1-1,TRBV28,.,.,CASRPQAGGAQGGTEAFF,TGTGCCAGCAGACCACAGGCGGGGGGGGCGCAAGGAGGCACTGAAGCTTTCTTT
TRBJ1-4,TRBV6-5,.,.,CASSYPPDTNEKLFF,TGTGCCAGCAGTTACCCCCCAGATACTAATGAAAAACTGTTTTTT
TRBJ1-4,TRBV7-9,.,TRBD1,CASSYRQGLDEKLFF,TGTGCCAGCAGCTACCGACAGGGTTTAGATGAAAAACTGTTTTTT
TRBJ1-2,TRBV2,few,TRBD1,CASSADIRDREYYGYTF,TGTGCCAGCAGTGCTGATATTAGGGACAGGGAATACTATGGCTACACCTTC
TRBJ2-5,TRBV29-1,.,.,CSVEFGETQYF,TGCAGCGTTGAATTCGGAGAGACCCAGTACTTC
TRBJ2-5,TRBV7-2,.,TRBD1,CASSPGTGGLGQYF,TGTGCCAGCAGCCCCGGGACAGGGGGCCTGGGCCAGTACTTC